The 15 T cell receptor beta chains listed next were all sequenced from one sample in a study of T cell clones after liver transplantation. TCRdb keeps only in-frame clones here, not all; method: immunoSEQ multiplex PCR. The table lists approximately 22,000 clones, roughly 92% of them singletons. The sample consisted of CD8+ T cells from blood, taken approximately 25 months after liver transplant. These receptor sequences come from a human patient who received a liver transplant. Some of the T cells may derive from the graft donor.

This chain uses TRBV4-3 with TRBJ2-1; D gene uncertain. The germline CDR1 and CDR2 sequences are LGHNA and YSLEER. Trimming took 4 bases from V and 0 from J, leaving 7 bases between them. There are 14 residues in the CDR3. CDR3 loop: CASSPSDSYNEQFF. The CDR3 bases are TGCGCCAGCAGCCCCTCTGACTCCTACAATGAGCAGTTCTTC.

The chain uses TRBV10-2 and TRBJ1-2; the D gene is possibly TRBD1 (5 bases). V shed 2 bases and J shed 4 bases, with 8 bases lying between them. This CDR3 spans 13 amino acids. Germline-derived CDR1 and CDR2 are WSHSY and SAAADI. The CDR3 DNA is TGCGCCAGCAGTGAGGACACAGGCTATGGCTACACCTTC. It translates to CASSEDTGYGYTF.

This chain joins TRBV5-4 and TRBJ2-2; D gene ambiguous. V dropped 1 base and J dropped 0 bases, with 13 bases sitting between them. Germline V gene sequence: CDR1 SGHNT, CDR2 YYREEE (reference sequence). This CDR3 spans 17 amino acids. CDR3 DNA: TGTGCCAGCAGCTTGCTGGCTGGGGTGTCGAACACCGGGGAGCTGTTTTTT. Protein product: CASSLLAGVSNTGELFF.

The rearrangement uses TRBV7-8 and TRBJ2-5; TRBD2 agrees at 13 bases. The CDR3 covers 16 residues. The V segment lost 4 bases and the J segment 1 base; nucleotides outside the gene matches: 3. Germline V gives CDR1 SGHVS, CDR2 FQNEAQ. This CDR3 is CASSSGLAGSQETQYF. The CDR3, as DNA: TGTGCCAGCAGCTCGGGACTAGCGGGGTCCCAAGAGACCCAGTACTTC. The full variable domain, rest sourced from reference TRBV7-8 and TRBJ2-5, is GAGVSQSPRYKVAKRGQDVALRCDPISGHVSLFWYQQALGQGPEFLTYFQNEAQLDKSGLPSDRFFAERPEGSVSTLKIQRTQQEDSAVYLCASSSGLAGSQETQYFGPGTRLLVL.

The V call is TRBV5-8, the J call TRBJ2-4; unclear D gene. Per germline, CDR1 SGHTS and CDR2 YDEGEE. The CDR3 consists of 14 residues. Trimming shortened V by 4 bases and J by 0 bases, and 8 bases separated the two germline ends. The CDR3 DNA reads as TGTGCCAGCAGCCTTCATTTAGCCAAAAACATTCAGTACTTC. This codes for CASSLHLAKNIQYF.

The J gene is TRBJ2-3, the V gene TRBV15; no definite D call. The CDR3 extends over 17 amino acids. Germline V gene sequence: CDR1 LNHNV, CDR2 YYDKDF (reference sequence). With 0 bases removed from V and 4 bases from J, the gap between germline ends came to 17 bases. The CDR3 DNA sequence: TGTGCCACCAGCAGAGATATTGTCCTCCCATCACCAGATACGCAGTATTTT. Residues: CATSRDIVLPSPDTQYF.

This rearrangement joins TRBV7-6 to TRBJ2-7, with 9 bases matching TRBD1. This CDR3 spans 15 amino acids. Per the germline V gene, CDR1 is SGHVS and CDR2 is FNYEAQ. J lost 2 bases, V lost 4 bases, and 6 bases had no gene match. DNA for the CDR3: TGTGCCAGCAGCTATATACAGGGGGCGGCCTACGAGCAGTACTTC. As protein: CASSYIQGAAYEQYF.

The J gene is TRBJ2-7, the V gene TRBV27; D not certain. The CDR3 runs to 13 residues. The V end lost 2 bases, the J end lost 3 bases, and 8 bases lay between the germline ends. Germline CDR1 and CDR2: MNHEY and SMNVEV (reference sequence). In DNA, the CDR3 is TGTGCCAGCAGTTTAGGGCTAGGCTACGAGCAGTACTTC. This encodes CASSLGLGYEQYF.

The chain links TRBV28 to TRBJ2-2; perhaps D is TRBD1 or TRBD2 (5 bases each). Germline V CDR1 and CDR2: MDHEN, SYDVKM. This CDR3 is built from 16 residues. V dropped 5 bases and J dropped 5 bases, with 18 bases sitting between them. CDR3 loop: CASSPTGTQRTGELFF. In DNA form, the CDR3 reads TGTGCCAGCAGTCCAACCGGGACCCAACGGACCGGGGAGCTGTTTTTT.

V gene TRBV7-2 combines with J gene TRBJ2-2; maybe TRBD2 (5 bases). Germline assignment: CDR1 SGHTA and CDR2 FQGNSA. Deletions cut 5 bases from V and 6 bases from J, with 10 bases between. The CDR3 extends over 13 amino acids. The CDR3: CASSHPRAGELFF. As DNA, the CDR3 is TGTGCCAGCAGCCACCCGAGGGCCGGGGAGCTGTTTTTT.

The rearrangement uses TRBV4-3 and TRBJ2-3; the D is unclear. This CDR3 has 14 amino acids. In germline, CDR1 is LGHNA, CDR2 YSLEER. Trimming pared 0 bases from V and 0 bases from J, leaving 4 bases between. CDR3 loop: CASSQDLSTDTQYF. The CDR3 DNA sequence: TGCGCCAGCAGCCAAGATCTGAGCACAGATACGCAGTATTTT.

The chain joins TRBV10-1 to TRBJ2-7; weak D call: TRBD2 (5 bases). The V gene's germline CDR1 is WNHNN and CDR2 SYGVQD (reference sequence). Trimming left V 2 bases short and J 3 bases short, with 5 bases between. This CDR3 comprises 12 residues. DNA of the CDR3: TGCGCCAGCAGTGAGACTAGCTACGAGCAGTACTTC. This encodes CASSETSYEQYF.

CDR3 sequence (DNA): TGTGCCAGCAGAGAACGGCGGGGCACGGCTCAGCCCCAGCATTTT. It specifies CASRERRGTAQPQHF. The rearrangement links TRBV6-1 to TRBJ1-5, with D maybe TRBD1 (5 bases). Trimming shortened V by 6 bases and J by 6 bases, and 18 bases separated the two germline ends. The CDR3 extends over 15 amino acids. Per germline, CDR1 MNHNS and CDR2 SASEGT.

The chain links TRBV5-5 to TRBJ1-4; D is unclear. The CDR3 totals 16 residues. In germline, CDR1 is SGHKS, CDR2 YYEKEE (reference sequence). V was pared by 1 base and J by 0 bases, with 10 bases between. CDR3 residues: CASSLFVRATNEKLFF. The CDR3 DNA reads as TGTGCCAGCAGCTTGTTCGTTAGGGCAACTAATGAAAAACTGTTTTTT.

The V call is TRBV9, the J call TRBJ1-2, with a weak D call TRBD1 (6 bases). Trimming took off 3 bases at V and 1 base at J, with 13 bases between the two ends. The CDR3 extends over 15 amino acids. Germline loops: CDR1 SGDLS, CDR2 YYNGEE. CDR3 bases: TGTGCCAGCAGCGGACGACAGGAGATTAACTATGGCTACACCTTC. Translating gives CASSGRQEINYGYTF.